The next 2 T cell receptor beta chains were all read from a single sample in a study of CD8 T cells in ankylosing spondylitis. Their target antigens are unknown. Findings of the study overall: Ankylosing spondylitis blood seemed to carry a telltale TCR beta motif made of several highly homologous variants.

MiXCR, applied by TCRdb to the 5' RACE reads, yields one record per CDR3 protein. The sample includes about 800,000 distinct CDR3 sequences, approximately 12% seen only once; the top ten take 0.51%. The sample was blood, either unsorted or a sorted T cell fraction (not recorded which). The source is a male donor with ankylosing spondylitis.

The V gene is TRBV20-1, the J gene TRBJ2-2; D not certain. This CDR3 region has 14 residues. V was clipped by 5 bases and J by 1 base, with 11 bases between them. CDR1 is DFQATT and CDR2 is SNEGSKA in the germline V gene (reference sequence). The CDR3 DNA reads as TGCAGTGCTCGACGAGCGCAGAACACCGGGGAGCTGTTTTTT. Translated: CSARRAQNTGELFF.

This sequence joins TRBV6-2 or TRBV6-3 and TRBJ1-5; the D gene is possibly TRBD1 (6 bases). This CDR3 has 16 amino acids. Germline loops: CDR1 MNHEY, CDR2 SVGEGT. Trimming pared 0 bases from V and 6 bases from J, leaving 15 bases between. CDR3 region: CASSYSYRAGSQPQHF. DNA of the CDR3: TGTGCCAGCAGTTACTCTTACAGGGCTGGTAGTCAGCCCCAGCATTTT.